These 7 T cell receptor beta chains were all obtained from the same sample, sequenced in a study of cytomegalovirus exposure and HLA in healthy donors (dated by TCRdb to 2017 to 2019). Libraries came from the immunoSEQ multiplex PCR assay. For the multiplex PCR, a mixture combining 60 forward primers for TCR Vbeta segments and 13 reverse primers for TCR Jbeta segments was used. In TCRdb, the immuneACCESS table is reduced to in-frame sequences with V and J assigned. These tables do not hold every clone; where another copy was compared, an unresolved V gene accounts for under half, and the others remain unexplained. This sample comprises about 120,000 clones, 70% to 80% of them detected only once. The ten top clones hold about 2% of the sample. The sample comprised PBMCs. The receptor source for this set is a human donor in good health.

The chain links TRBV7-2 to TRBJ1-6, with 7 bases fitting TRBD1. The CDR3 runs to 14 residues. Germline assignment: CDR1 SGHTA and CDR2 FQGNSA. The V and J ends lost 6 bases and 9 bases, in that order; junction bases with no gene match: 8. CDR3 coding DNA: TGTGCCAGCAGTCCGGACAGGCGGGTTTCACCCCTCCACTTT. Translated: CASSPDRRVSPLHF.

This chain connects TRBV2 to TRBJ1-5, with D unclear. Looked up from germline, CDR1 is SNHLY and CDR2 is FYNNEI. V was shortened by 8 bases and J by 4 bases, with 9 bases between the two germline ends. This CDR3 is built from 12 residues. The CDR3 DNA reads TGTGCCAGCGCCTATGCGAATCAGCCCCAGCATTTT. Translated, it gives CASAYANQPQHF.

The chain has TRBV7-6 and TRBJ2-7, with TRBD1 matching 8 bases. The CDR3 is 20 amino acids. V gave up 1 base and J gave up 1 base; unmatched junction bases: 18. CDR1 and CDR2 (germline): SGHVS, FNYEAQ. The CDR3 bases are TGTGCCAGCAGCTTAGTCGCCATCCGGAGACAGGGGACCGGTTCCTACGAGCAGTACTTC. Amino acids: CASSLVAIRRQGTGSYEQYF.

This clone has a handful of counts. V usage is TRBV25-1 and J usage is TRBJ1-2; D is undetermined. V lost 3 bases and J lost 5, with 10 bases in between. The germline V gene encodes CDR1 MGHDK and CDR2 SYGVNS. The CDR3 is 13 residues long. The CDR3 DNA reads as TGTGCCAGCAGTGACCTCTCCGGTTATGGCTACACCTTC. Residues: CASSDLSGYGYTF.

This clone was seen a few times. This chain connects TRBV6-1 to TRBJ1-4; D possibly corresponds to TRBD1 (6 bases). The CDR3 spans 14 residues. In germline, CDR1 is MNHNS, CDR2 SASEGT. V lost 7 bases and J 2 bases, leaving 11 bases between the germline ends. CDR3 sequence reads: CASTVRGTNEKLFF. The CDR3 DNA reads as TGTGCCAGCACGGTGAGGGGGACTAATGAAAAACTGTTTTTT.

The chain employs TRBV30 and TRBJ2-3, with D tentatively TRBD2 (7 bases). CDR3 length equals 17 residues. CDR1 GTSNPN and CDR2 SVGIG come from the germline V gene (reference sequence). The V end lost 3 bases, the J end lost 4 bases, and 23 bases lay between the germline ends. CDR3: CAWSRRGGARRADTQYF. The CDR3 DNA follows: TGTGCCTGGAGCCGAAGGGGGGGAGCCAGGAGGGCAGATACGCAGTATTTT.

The genes are TRBV7-2 and TRBJ2-5; 13 nucleotides agree with TRBD2. The trim removed 4 bases at V and 2 bases at J, leaving 4 bases unmatched. The CDR3 has 16 amino acids. Germline loops: CDR1 SGHTA, CDR2 FQGNSA. In nucleotides, the CDR3 is TGTGCCAGCAGCTCCCGACTAGCGGGGGGACAAGAGACCCAGTACTTC. Translation: CASSSRLAGGQETQYF.